These 10 T cell receptor beta chains were all obtained from the same sample, sequenced in a study of blood T cell repertoires in COVID-19. Measured with immunoSEQ multiplex PCR; TCRdb has only the in-frame clones, and not every one. The sample includes 25,000 to 35,000 clones, 89% seen only once; the top ten take about 45%. The material sequenced was peripheral blood. The receptors were sampled from a human donor with acute or convalescent COVID-19. The donor label of this sample is uncertain.

V and J are TRBV12-3 or TRBV12-4 and TRBJ2-5; the match to TRBD2 covers 9 bases. The junction had 2 bases not matched to a gene; V was cut back by 1 base and J by 11 bases. The CDR3 totals 12 residues. The CDR3 loop reads CASSLGGRGQYF. CDR3 coding DNA: TGTGCCAGCAGTTTAGGCGGGAGGGGACAGTACTTC.

This clone was observed a handful of times. The CDR3 here is CASSPNGQEYQPQHF. CDR3 DNA sequence: TGCGCCAGCAGCCCTAACGGACAGGAATACCAGCCCCAGCATTTT. The genes are TRBV4-1 and TRBJ1-5; 7 bases are a match to TRBD1. Germline V gene lookup returns CDR1 MGHRA and CDR2 YSYEKL. The V gene end was trimmed by 4 bases and the J gene end by 7 bases; junction bases not matched to a gene: 10. The CDR3 is made up of 15 amino acids.

V usage is TRBV12-3 or TRBV12-4 and J usage is TRBJ2-7; TRBD1 agrees at 9 bases. The CDR3 runs to 13 residues. J lost 3 bases, V lost 3 bases, and 0 bases had no gene match. The CDR3 reads CASSLTGGYEQYF. CDR3 coding DNA: TGTGCCAGCAGTTTGACAGGGGGCTACGAGCAGTACTTC.

The J gene is TRBJ2-3, the V gene TRBV19, with TRBD2 identical over 15 bases. Losses at the gene ends were 4 bases for V and 4 bases for J; bases not matched to a gene: 9. Germline-derived CDR1 and CDR2 are LNHDA and SQIVND (reference sequence). CDR3 length: 18 residues. The CDR3 spells CASSKRTSGRAGSDTQYF. The CDR3 DNA follows: TGTGCCAGTAGTAAACGGACTAGCGGGAGGGCCGGGTCAGATACGCAGTATTTT.

The table lists this clone with a few counts. The V call is TRBV2, the J call TRBJ2-1; possible D gene TRBD1, 6 bases. Germline loops: CDR1 SNHLY, CDR2 FYNNEI. The germline V and J ends were trimmed by 8 bases and 8 bases, with 16 bases remaining between them. This CDR3 has 13 residues. This CDR3 reads CASDTAGEYEQFF. CDR3 in DNA: TGTGCCAGCGACACGGCAGGGGAGTATGAGCAGTTCTTC.

Here the CDR3 reads CASRGLAGVEQYF. The DNA for the CDR3 is TGTGCCAGTAGGGGACTAGCGGGAGTCGAGCAGTACTTC. V gene TRBV6-5 combines with J gene TRBJ2-7; 14 nucleotides match TRBD2. Germline assignment: CDR1 MNHEY and CDR2 SVGAGI. The CDR3 runs 13 residues. Trimming at V came to 9 bases and at J to 6 bases, leaving 4 bases not matched to a gene.

V usage is TRBV30 and J usage is TRBJ2-3; TRBD1 might be the D (6 bases). The CDR3 runs 11 residues. CDR1 GTSNPN and CDR2 SVGIG come from the germline V gene (reference sequence). The V and J ends lost 7 bases and 10 bases respectively, with 15 bases between them. The CDR3 here is CAFTRQVAQYF. Here the CDR3 DNA reads TGTGCCTTTACAAGACAGGTCGCGCAGTATTTT.

The rearrangement uses TRBV10-2 and TRBJ2-4, with D unresolved. V was pared by 2 bases and J by 6 bases, with 5 bases between. This CDR3 comprises 12 residues. The germline V gene encodes CDR1 WSHSY and CDR2 SAAADI. DNA of the CDR3: TGCGCCAGCAGTGAGGCGAGAAACATTCAGTACTTC. Its protein product is CASSEARNIQYF.

This clone was observed a handful of times. The chain is built from TRBV6-5 and TRBJ1-5; D is undetermined. The CDR3 loop spans 14 amino acids. Germline values: CDR1 MNHEY, CDR2 SVGAGI. Trimming stripped 5 bases from V and 1 base from J, with 9 bases between. The CDR3: CASSTSRSNQPQHF. Written as DNA, the CDR3 is TGTGCCAGCAGTACGTCCAGAAGCAATCAGCCCCAGCATTTT.

The chain recombines TRBV7-9 with TRBJ2-5, with 7 positions matching TRBD1. Trimming cost V 5 bases and J 5 bases; bases outside gene matches: 8. There are 14 residues in the CDR3. Germline CDR1 SEHNR, CDR2 FQNEAQ (reference sequence). CDR3 residues: CASSQGRGMETQYF. In nucleotides, the CDR3 is TGTGCCAGCAGCCAAGGCAGGGGGATGGAGACCCAGTACTTC.